The source of this T cell receptor beta chain is a study of CD8 T cells in Susac syndrome. Reverse transcription of about 0.5 to 1 ug RNA was carried out with random hexamers. The immunoSEQ assay covered 54 Vbeta and 13 Jbeta segments for CDR3. MiXCR, applied by TCRdb to the immunoSEQ multiplex PCR reads, yields one record per CDR3 protein. This sample has approximately 180,000 distinct CDR3 sequences, with approximately 95% found just once. The CDR3 is 18 residues long. With 2 bases clipped from V and 0 bases from J, the junction kept 8 bases outside the gene matches. CDR1 is MGHDK, CDR2 SYGVNS, per germline.

The chain couples TRBV25-1 to TRBJ1-4; 8 bases are a match to TRBD1. The sequencing input was CD4+ T cells from PBMCs. This sequence originates from a human donor with multiple sclerosis. This CDR3 reads CASSERRQGMATNEKLFF. CDR3 nucleotide sequence: TGTGCCAGCAGTGAACGACGACAGGGGATGGCAACTAATGAAAAACTGTTTTTT.